The 3 T cell receptor beta chains reported below all come from one sample, sequenced in a study of response to subunit inactivated influenza vaccine. TCRdb reprocessed the RT-PCR reads via MiXCR and lists one record per CDR3 protein. This sample carries around 490,000 distinct CDR3 sequences, 7.5% to 8.5% of them seen once, and the ten largest clones take 13%. This sample comprised PBMCs from blood, obtained roughly 24 months after vaccination. These receptors were collected from a man between 45 and 75 years old who received an inactivated influenza vaccine.

This clonotype was picked up a small number of times. This CDR3 reads CASTRDRLNEKLFF. The CDR3 DNA is TGTGCCAGCACCCGGGACAGGCTAAATGAAAAACTGTTTTTT. The gene calls are TRBV2 and TRBJ1-4; 8 bases line up with TRBD1. From germline, CDR1 is SNHLY and CDR2 FYNNEI. This CDR3 has 14 residues. With V trimmed by 7 bases and J by 5 bases, 6 bases remained unmatched.

The sample holds a few counts of this clonotype. This chain connects TRBV4-2 to TRBJ2-1; possibly TRBD2 for D (6 bases). The CDR3 has 15 amino acids. Between the trimmed V and J ends, which lost 3 bases and 7 bases, there was a span of 16 bases. Germline loops: CDR1 LGHNA, CDR2 YNFKEQ. CDR3 DNA sequence: TGTGCCAGCAGCCAGGGTTCGCGGGACTCAAATGAGCAGTTCTTC. Translation gives CASSQGSRDSNEQFF.

This clonotype was observed a handful of times. The chain joins TRBV6-1 to TRBJ2-7, with 10 bases fitting TRBD1. Germline CDR1 reads MNHNS; CDR2 reads SASEGT. The trim removed 6 bases at V and 2 bases at J, leaving 10 bases unmatched. CDR3 length: 16 amino acids. CDR3 sequence: CASSLDRGTSAYEQYF. As DNA, the CDR3 is TGTGCCAGCAGCCTGGACAGGGGGACATCGGCCTACGAGCAGTACTTC.